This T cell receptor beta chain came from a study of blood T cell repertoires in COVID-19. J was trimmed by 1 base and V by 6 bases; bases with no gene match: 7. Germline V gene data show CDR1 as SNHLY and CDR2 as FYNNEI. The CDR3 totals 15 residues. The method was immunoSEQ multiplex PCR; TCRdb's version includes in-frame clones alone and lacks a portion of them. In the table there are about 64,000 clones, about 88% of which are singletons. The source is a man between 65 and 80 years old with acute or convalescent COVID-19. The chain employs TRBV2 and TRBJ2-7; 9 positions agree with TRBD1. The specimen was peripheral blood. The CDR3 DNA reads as TGTGCCAGCAGAGACGGACAGGGGTTTTCCTACGAGCAGTACTTC. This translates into CASRDGQGFSYEQYF.